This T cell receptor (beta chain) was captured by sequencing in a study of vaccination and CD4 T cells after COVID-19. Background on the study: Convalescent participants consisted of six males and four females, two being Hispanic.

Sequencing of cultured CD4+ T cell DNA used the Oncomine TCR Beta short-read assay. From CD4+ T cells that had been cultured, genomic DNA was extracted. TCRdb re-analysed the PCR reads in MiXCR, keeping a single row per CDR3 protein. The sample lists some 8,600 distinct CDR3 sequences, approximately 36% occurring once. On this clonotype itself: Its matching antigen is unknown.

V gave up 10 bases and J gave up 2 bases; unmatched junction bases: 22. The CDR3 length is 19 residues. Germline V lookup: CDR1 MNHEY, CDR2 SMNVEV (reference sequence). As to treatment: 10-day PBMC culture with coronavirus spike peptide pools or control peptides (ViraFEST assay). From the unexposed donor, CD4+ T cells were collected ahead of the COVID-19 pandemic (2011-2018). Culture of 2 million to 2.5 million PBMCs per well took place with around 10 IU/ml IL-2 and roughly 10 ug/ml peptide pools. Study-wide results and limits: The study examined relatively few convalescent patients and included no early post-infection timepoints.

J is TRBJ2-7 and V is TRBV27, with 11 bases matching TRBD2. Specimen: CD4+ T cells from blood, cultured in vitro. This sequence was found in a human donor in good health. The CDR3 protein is CATQILGLGRLAGTYEQYF. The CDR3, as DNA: TGTGCCACCCAAATACTCGGACTAGGCCGACTAGCGGGGACCTACGAGCAGTACTTC.